This TCR beta chain derives from a study of OX40 agonist ivuxolimab in advanced cancers. Study-wide background: Patients received intravenous ivuxolimab every 2 weeks at 0.01 to 10 mg/kg. Findings of the study overall: The study found that CD8+ T cells averaged more expanded clones than CD4+.

With regard to this clone: Its target is unknown.

The V end was cut by 0 bases, the J end by 9 bases, with 15 bases between. In germline, CDR1 is SGHAT, CDR2 FQNNGV. The CDR3 extends over 15 amino acids. With baseline, cycle 4 day 1, and cycle 7 day 1 as timepoints, blood was sampled. Assay: immunoSEQ multiplex PCR; the TCRdb copy retains only in-frame clones and omits some. The table records approximately 60,000 clones, roughly 82% of them present only once. This specimen was CD4+ or CD8+ T cells sorted from blood, taken in a trial of the OX40 agonist ivuxolimab. The V call is TRBV11-2, the J call TRBJ2-1; weak D call: TRBD2 (7 bases). This TCR came from an adult with an advanced solid tumor such as melanoma, head and neck, liver or kidney cancer. Written as DNA, the CDR3 is TGTGCCAGCAGCTTAGATCTGGCTAGGGGGGGTGAGCAGTTCTTC. It specifies CASSLDLARGGEQFF.